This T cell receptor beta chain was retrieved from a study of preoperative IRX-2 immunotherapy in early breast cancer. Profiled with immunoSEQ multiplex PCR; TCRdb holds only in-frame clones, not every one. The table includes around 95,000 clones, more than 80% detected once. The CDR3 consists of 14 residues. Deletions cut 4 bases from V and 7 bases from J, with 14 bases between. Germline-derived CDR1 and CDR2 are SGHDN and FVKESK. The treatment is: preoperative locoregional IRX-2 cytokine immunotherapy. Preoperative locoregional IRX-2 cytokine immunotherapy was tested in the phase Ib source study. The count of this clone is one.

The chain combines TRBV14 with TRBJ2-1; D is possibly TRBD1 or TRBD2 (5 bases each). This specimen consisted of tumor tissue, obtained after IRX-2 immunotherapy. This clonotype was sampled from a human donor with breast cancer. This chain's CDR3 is CASSRVGRFNEQFF. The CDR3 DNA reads TGTGCCAGCAGCCGGGTGGGACGCTTTAATGAGCAGTTCTTC.